This record concerns one T cell receptor (beta chain) sequence. Method: immunoSEQ multiplex PCR; TCRdb's copy keeps in-frame clones and lacks some. The sample has 250,000 to 350,000 clones; roughly 84% are singletons. Patients in Seattle were enrolled during active infection, then followed longitudinally. The data were taken from a study of blood T cell repertoires in COVID-19. Study at large: The cDNA or gDNA used as material had been derived from T cells, B-cell-depleted T cells, or PBMCs.

Germline values: CDR1 SGHNT, CDR2 YYREEE (reference sequence). V was pared by 0 bases and J by 2 bases, with 2 bases of the junction left unmatched. CDR3 length: 15 residues. The sequence was obtained from a human donor with COVID-19, enrolled during active disease. The donor label of this sample is uncertain. The sequenced sample was peripheral blood. V and J are TRBV5-4 and TRBJ2-3; 8 bases fit TRBD2. The CDR3 nucleotides read TGTGCCAGCAGCTTGGAACTAGCGGTCACAGATACGCAGTATTTT. Amino acids: CASSLELAVTDTQYF.